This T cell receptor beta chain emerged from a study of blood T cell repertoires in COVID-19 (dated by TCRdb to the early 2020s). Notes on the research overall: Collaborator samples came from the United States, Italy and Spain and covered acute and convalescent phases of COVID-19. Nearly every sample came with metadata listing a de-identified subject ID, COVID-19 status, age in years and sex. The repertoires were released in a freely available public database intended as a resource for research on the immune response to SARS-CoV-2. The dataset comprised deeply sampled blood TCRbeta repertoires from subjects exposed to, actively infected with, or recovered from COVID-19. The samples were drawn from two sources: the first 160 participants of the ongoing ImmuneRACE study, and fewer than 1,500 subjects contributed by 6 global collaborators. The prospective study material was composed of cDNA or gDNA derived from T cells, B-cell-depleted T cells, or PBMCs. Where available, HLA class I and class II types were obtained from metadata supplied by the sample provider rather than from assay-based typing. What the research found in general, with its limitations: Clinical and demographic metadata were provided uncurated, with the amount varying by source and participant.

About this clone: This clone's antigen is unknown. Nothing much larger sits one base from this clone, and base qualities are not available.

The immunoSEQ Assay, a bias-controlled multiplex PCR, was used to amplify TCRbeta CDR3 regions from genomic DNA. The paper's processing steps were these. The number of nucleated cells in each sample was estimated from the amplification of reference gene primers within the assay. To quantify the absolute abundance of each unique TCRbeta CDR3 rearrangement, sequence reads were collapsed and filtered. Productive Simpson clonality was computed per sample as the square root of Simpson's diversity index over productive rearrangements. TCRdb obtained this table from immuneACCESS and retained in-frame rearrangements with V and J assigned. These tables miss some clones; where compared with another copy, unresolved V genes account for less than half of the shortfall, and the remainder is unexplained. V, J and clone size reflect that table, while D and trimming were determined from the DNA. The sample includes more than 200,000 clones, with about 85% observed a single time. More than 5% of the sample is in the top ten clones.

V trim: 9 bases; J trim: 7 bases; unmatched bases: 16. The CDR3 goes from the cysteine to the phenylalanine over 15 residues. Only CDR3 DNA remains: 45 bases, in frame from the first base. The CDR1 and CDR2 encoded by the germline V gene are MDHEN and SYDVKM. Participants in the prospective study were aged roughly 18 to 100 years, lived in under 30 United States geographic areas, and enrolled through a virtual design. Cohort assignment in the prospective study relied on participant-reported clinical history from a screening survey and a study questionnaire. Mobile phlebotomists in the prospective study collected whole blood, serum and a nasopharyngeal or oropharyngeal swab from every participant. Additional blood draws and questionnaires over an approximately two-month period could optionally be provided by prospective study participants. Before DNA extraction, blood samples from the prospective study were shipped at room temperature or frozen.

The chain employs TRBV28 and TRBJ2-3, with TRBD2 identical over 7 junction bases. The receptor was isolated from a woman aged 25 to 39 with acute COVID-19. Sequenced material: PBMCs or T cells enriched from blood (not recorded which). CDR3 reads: CASQIGGSPSYTQYF. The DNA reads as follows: TGTGCCAGTCAGATTGGCGGGAGCCCCTCTTATACGCAGTATTTT.